These 5 T cell receptor beta chains were sequenced from one sample in a study of T cell responses to AZD1222 COVID-19 vaccine. Here immunoSEQ multiplex PCR was the method, and the copy in TCRdb shows in-frame clones only, minus some. Among about 170,000 clones listed, 75% to 95% were seen once. This specimen consisted of peripheral blood, obtained on day 0 of AZD1222 vaccination. The receptors were gathered from an adult in good health.

The chain couples TRBV10-3 to TRBJ1-2, with TRBD1 matching 11 bases. CDR1 ENHRY and CDR2 SYGVKD come from the germline V gene. After removal of 7 bases from V and 3 bases from J, the junction contained 4 bases not matched to a gene. This CDR3 contains 14 residues. CDR3 nucleotides: TGTGCCATCACCGGGACAGGGGGGGACTATGGCTACACCTTC. This sequence encodes CAITGTGGDYGYTF.

This chain uses TRBV18 with TRBJ1-1; possible D gene TRBD1, 6 bases. Trimming pared 3 bases from V and 0 bases from J, leaving 14 bases between. Germline values: CDR1 KGHSH, CDR2 LQKENI. The CDR3 sequence is 16 residues long. The CDR3 DNA reads as TGTGCCAGCTCACCCTTCACAGGGACATTGAACACTGAAGCTTTCTTT. This encodes CASSPFTGTLNTEAFF.

This rearrangement joins TRBV11-2 to TRBJ2-5; 9 positions match TRBD1. Losses at the gene ends were 6 bases for V and 4 bases for J; bases not matched to a gene: 6. Germline V gene sequence: CDR1 SGHAT, CDR2 FQNNGV. The CDR3 length is 14 residues. The CDR3 spells CASRTGTGLETQYF. The CDR3 DNA reads as TGTGCCAGCAGAACCGGGACAGGGTTAGAGACCCAGTACTTC.

In this sample, this clone turned up a few times. This chain connects TRBV5-1 to TRBJ1-3; D remains unclear. The V end lost 5 bases, the J end lost 1 base, and 16 bases lay between the germline ends. The CDR3 is 16 residues long. In germline, CDR1 is SGHRS, CDR2 YFSETQ. This CDR3 reads CASSQDFMGSGNTIYF. DNA of the CDR3: TGCGCCAGCAGTCAGGATTTCATGGGATCTGGAAACACCATATATTTT.

The genes are TRBV27 and TRBJ1-2; D call uncertain. Germline loops: CDR1 MNHEY, CDR2 SMNVEV (reference sequence). The CDR3 length is 13 residues. V was cut by 4 bases and J by 5 bases, with 11 bases left in between. CDR3 protein: CASSSRTDYGYTF. The CDR3 nucleotides read TGTGCCAGCAGTTCGCGGACGGATTATGGCTACACCTTC.